What follows is one T cell receptor beta chain and its context. The sample originates from a study of pediatric ulcerative colitis. The CDR3 totals 14 residues. V lost 4 bases and J lost 2; bases outside the gene matches: 2. Germline V lookup: CDR1 PRHDT, CDR2 FYEKMQ (reference sequence). Measured with immunoSEQ multiplex PCR; TCRdb has only the in-frame clones, and not every one. The table includes roughly 64,000 clones, roughly 90% detected once. This TCR was sampled from a boy between 10 and 17 years old with severe ulcerative colitis. The chain is built from TRBV13 and TRBJ2-1; TRBD2 agrees at 7 bases. The sequencing input was blood. CDR3 in amino acids: CASSSSGPYNEQFF. CDR3 nucleotide sequence: TGTGCCAGCAGCTCTAGCGGCCCCTACAATGAGCAGTTCTTC.